A single sample gave rise to the 15 T cell receptor beta chains below, sequenced in a study of blood T cell repertoires in COVID-19. Profiling relied on immunoSEQ multiplex PCR, and the TCRdb table lists in-frame clones only, not all of them. The table has 64,000 or so clones, approximately 86% seen once; the top ten hold more than 1%. The specimen sequenced was peripheral blood. The receptor set was obtained from a man aged 35 to 55 with acute or convalescent COVID-19.

The CDR3 DNA reads as TGTGCCAGCAGCCAAGCAGCCCAAGAGGGTAATGAAAAACTGTTTTTT. It codes for CASSQAAQEGNEKLFF. This chain joins TRBV11-3 and TRBJ1-4; D is unresolved. The V end lost 5 bases, the J end lost 4 bases, and 17 bases lay between the germline ends. This CDR3 is built from 16 residues. CDR1 and CDR2 (germline): SGHNT, YENEEA.

This chain joins TRBV19 and TRBJ1-5; D call uncertain. The CDR3 is 17 amino acids. Deletions cut 2 bases from V and 0 bases from J, with 14 bases between. Germline CDR1 reads LNHDA; CDR2 reads SQIVND (reference sequence). The CDR3 nucleotides read TGTGCCAGTAGTATAATCGGACTGGGAGATAGCAATCAGCCCCAGCATTTT. Residues: CASSIIGLGDSNQPQHF.

This clone has only a few counts. The chain has TRBV11-2 and TRBJ2-5; D gene unclear. The V end lost 4 bases, the J end lost 6 bases, and 9 bases lay between the germline ends. Germline CDR1 and CDR2: SGHAT and FQNNGV. This CDR3 contains 12 residues. The CDR3 DNA reads TGTGCCAGCAGCTCTAGTGTTAAGACCCAGTACTTC. It encodes CASSSSVKTQYF.

The V and J genes are TRBV3-1 (or the pseudogene TRBV3-2) and TRBJ2-7; 11 positions agree with TRBD2. This CDR3 contains 18 residues. The germline CDR1 and CDR2 sequences are LGHDT and YNNKEL (reference sequence). V shed 0 bases, J shed 7 bases, and the junction held 14 bases outside the gene matches. This chain's CDR3 is CASSQDPPLAGVPGEQYF. The CDR3 region has the DNA TGTGCCAGCAGCCAAGATCCCCCACTAGCGGGGGTCCCGGGGGAGCAGTACTTC.

The V gene is TRBV3-1 (or the pseudogene TRBV3-2), the J gene TRBJ1-3; TRBD1 matches at 7 bases. With V trimmed by 1 base and J by 8 bases, 2 bases remained unmatched. The CDR3 is made up of 13 amino acids. Germline CDR1 reads LGHDT; CDR2 reads YNNKEL (reference sequence). The CDR3 DNA follows: TGTGCCAGCAGCCAAGGACAGGGAGACACCATATATTTT. Translated, it gives CASSQGQGDTIYF.

The chain links TRBV25-1 to TRBJ2-7; D not certain. This CDR3 contains 12 residues. Germline CDR1 reads MGHDK; CDR2 reads SYGVNS. V was pared by 6 bases and J by 6 bases, with 12 bases between. The CDR3 DNA reads as TGTGCCAGCAGCACGGGTGTGCGCGAGCAGTACTTC. Translated: CASSTGVREQYF.

J is TRBJ2-7 and V is TRBV4-1; no definite D call. Germline V gives CDR1 MGHRA, CDR2 YSYEKL. The CDR3 length is 15 residues. V lost 0 bases to trimming and J lost 0 bases, with 9 bases between them. The CDR3 nucleotides read TGCGCCAGCAGCCAAGACAACAGCCTCTCCTACGAGCAGTACTTC. It codes for CASSQDNSLSYEQYF.

The chain uses TRBV5-1 and TRBJ1-2; the D gene is possibly TRBD1 (5 bases). The CDR3 sequence is 17 residues long. With 5 bases removed from V and 4 bases from J, the gap between germline ends came to 24 bases. Germline CDR1 is SGHRS and CDR2 is YFSETQ. The CDR3 region is CASRVNWEKGAPYGYTF. The CDR3, as DNA: TGCGCCAGCAGGGTGAATTGGGAAAAAGGGGCTCCCTATGGCTACACCTTC.

The CDR3 protein is CASSLALRDNSPLHF. The CDR3 DNA is TGTGCCAGCAGCTTGGCCCTGAGGGATAATTCACCCCTCCACTTT. The chain combines TRBV5-5 with TRBJ1-6; D is undetermined. Per germline, CDR1 SGHKS and CDR2 YYEKEE (reference sequence). The CDR3 is made up of 15 amino acids. V dropped 0 bases and J dropped 5 bases, with 9 bases sitting between them.

This clone appeared once. This chain links TRBV30 with TRBJ1-1; a weak D match, TRBD1 (6 bases). The CDR3 runs 14 residues. The V end was cut by 2 bases, the J end by 0 bases, with 10 bases between. The germline CDR1 and CDR2 sequences are GTSNPN and SVGIG (reference sequence). Here the CDR3 DNA reads TGTGCCTGGAGTAGGGGGGGGGTGAACACTGAAGCTTTCTTT. This codes for CAWSRGGVNTEAFF.

This clone was seen once. V usage is TRBV9 and J usage is TRBJ2-3, with 7 bases fitting TRBD2. This CDR3 is 14 amino acids long. Trimming at V came to 4 bases and at J to 8 bases, leaving 10 bases not matched to a gene. The germline V gene has CDR1 SGDLS and CDR2 YYNGEE. CDR3 in amino acids: CASSSPPGGGTQYF. For the CDR3, the DNA is TGTGCCAGCAGCTCACCTCCTGGGGGGGGTACGCAGTATTTT.

The chain has TRBV7-3 and TRBJ2-3; D is possibly TRBD2 (6 bases). V was cut by 5 bases and J by 5 bases, with 8 bases left in between. Germline V gives CDR1 SGHTA, CDR2 FQGTGA. CDR3 length: 12 amino acids. Here the CDR3 DNA reads TGTGCCAGCAGCGCCGGGGGAGATACGCAGTATTTT. This sequence encodes CASSAGGDTQYF.

This chain joins TRBV5-1 and TRBJ1-5; 7 bases agree with TRBD1. The CDR3 loop spans 14 amino acids. Germline CDR1 reads SGHRS; CDR2 reads YFSETQ. Losses at the gene ends were 4 bases for V and 6 bases for J; bases not matched to a gene: 7. The CDR3 DNA is TGCGCCAGCAGCCCTGACAGGGTAAGTCAGCCCCAGCATTTT. Its protein product is CASSPDRVSQPQHF.

The chain couples TRBV24-1 to TRBJ1-1; 8 bases are shared with TRBD1. Germline V gene lookup returns CDR1 KGHDR and CDR2 SFDVKD. Unmatched junction bases numbered 3, after V lost 2 bases and J lost 8 bases. This CDR3 comprises 13 residues. CDR3 nucleotide sequence: TGTGCCACCAGTGATTATGGACAGGGCGAAGCTTTCTTT. Protein: CATSDYGQGEAFF.

This chain uses TRBV25-1 with TRBJ2-7, with TRBD1 matching 8 bases. Germline-derived CDR1 and CDR2 are MGHDK and SYGVNS. This CDR3 is 13 amino acids long. The V and J ends lost 5 bases and 4 bases, in that order; junction bases with no gene match: 4. CDR3 sequence reads: CASSQGAWYEQYF. The CDR3, as DNA: TGTGCCAGCAGTCAGGGGGCCTGGTACGAGCAGTACTTC.